This TCR beta chain was observed in a study of blood T cell repertoires in COVID-19 (dated by TCRdb to 2018 to 2020). For the study in its entirety: Samples covering the acute and convalescent phases of COVID-19 were provided by collaborators in the United States, Italy and Spain. Deeply sampled blood TCRbeta repertoires from subjects exposed to, actively infected with, or recovered from COVID-19 were included in the dataset. Nearly every sample came with metadata listing a de-identified subject ID, COVID-19 status, age in years and sex. Samples came from the ongoing ImmuneRACE study (first 160 participants) plus 1,254 subjects from 6 global collaborators. The repertoires were released in a freely available public database intended as a resource for research on the immune response to SARS-CoV-2. The material from the prospective study consisted of cDNA or gDNA derived from T cells, B-cell-depleted T cells, or PBMCs. Where available, HLA class I and class II types were taken from metadata supplied by the sample provider and were not determined by assay-based typing. Broader findings and caveats from the paper: The amount of clinical and demographic metadata varied by source and participant and was provided uncurated.

TCRbeta CDR3 regions were amplified from genomic DNA by means of the immunoSEQ Assay, a bias-controlled multiplex PCR. In the paper's pipeline: The number of nucleated cells in each sample was estimated from the amplification of reference gene primers within the assay. To quantify the absolute abundance of each unique TCRbeta CDR3 rearrangement, sequence reads were collapsed and filtered. For each sample, productive Simpson clonality was calculated by taking the square root of Simpson's diversity index across productive rearrangements. Sourced from immuneACCESS, this table was stored by TCRdb with only in-frame sequences that have V and J called. A share of the clones is absent; for the studies checked, an unresolved V gene accounts for under half, and the remainder has no known explanation. Clone size and the V and J calls come from that table; the DNA yielded D and trimming. In this sample the table shows tens of thousands of clones, 80% to 90% of which occur a single time. 25% to 35% of the sample rests with the top ten.

At one collaborating source in Seattle, patients were enrolled during active infection and were followed longitudinally through the course of disease. Collaborating institutions collected whole blood in K2EDTA tubes following their own protocols. For TCRbeta analysis, collaborators shipped samples as frozen whole blood, isolated PBMCs, or DNA extracted from either of those sample types. CDR1 and CDR2 were assigned from the germline V gene as SGHVS and FQNEAQ. Inclusive of the bounding cysteine and phenylalanine, the CDR3 is 15 residues long. Only CDR3 DNA remains: 45 bases, in frame from the first base. V loses 3 bases at its end and J loses 7 bases; junction bases beyond the gene matches: 8. To note about this clone: No cognate antigen has been identified for it. Per-base quality was not reported, and no clone a single base away is much larger than it.

The chain employs TRBV7-8 and TRBJ2-2, and 7 bases in between align with TRBD1. This TCR came from a man aged 55 to 69 with COVID-19, enrolled during active disease. Sequencing input: peripheral blood. The CDR3 loop reads CASSFHDRVVGELFF. The nucleotides read TGTGCCAGCAGCTTTCACGACAGGGTGGTCGGGGAGCTGTTTTTT.